This is a list of T cell receptor beta chains from one sample in a study of CD8 T cells in Susac syndrome. One entry per CDR3 protein results from TCRdb running MiXCR on the immunoSEQ multiplex PCR reads. Of some 190,000 distinct CDR3 sequences listed, 90% to 95% are singletons. The sample was CD4+ T cells from PBMCs. Source of these receptors: a human donor in good health. The CDR3 runs from the conserved cysteine through the conserved F or W. Each record gives: CDR3 protein, CDR3 DNA, J gene, CDR3 length, D gene, clone size, V gene. D genes are given only for firm matches. Size values are once, few and many counts, or a class for expanded clones, and some rows have none.

cdr3_aa: CASSLEGVIEAFF
cdr3_nt: TGCGCCAGCAGCTTGGAGGGCGTCATTGAAGCTTTCTTT
j_call: TRBJ1-1
cdr3_length: 13
d_call: NA
clone_size: NA
v_call: TRBV5-1

cdr3_aa: CASSVEARRETQYF
cdr3_nt: TGTGCCAGCAGCGTAGAGGCTCGGAGGGAGACCCAGTACTTC
j_call: TRBJ2-5
cdr3_length: 14
d_call: NA
clone_size: NA
v_call: TRBV9

cdr3_aa: CASSLALAGLYYEQYF
cdr3_nt: TGTGCCAGCAGCTTAGCACTAGCGGGGTTATACTACGAGCAGTACTTC
j_call: TRBJ2-7
cdr3_length: 16
d_call: TRBD2
clone_size: once
v_call: TRBV7-8

cdr3_aa: CASSSRKGTRDGYTF
cdr3_nt: TGTGCCAGCAGCTCCCGAAAGGGTACGAGGGATGGCTACACCTTC
j_call: TRBJ1-2
cdr3_length: 15
d_call: NA
clone_size: NA
v_call: TRBV21-1

cdr3_aa: CASSLDRGHYNEQFF
cdr3_nt: TGCGCCAGCAGCCTGGACAGGGGGCATTACAATGAGCAGTTCTTC
j_call: TRBJ2-1
cdr3_length: 15
d_call: TRBD1
clone_size: NA
v_call: TRBV5-1

cdr3_aa: CATRAGGNNQPQHF
cdr3_nt: TGTGCCACCCGTGCCGGTGGCAACAATCAGCCCCAGCATTTT
j_call: TRBJ1-5
cdr3_length: 14
d_call: NA
clone_size: NA
v_call: TRBV24-1

cdr3_aa: CSARVPDPAYEQYF
cdr3_nt: TGCAGTGCTAGAGTGCCGGACCCTGCCTACGAGCAGTACTTC
j_call: TRBJ2-7
cdr3_length: 14
d_call: NA
clone_size: NA
v_call: TRBV20-1

cdr3_aa: CASRETPGFTYEQYF
cdr3_nt: TGTGCCAGCAGAGAAACCCCAGGATTTACTTACGAGCAGTACTTC
j_call: TRBJ2-7
cdr3_length: 15
d_call: NA
clone_size: NA
v_call: TRBV6-1

cdr3_aa: CASSGRDEQFF
cdr3_nt: TGTGCCAGCAGTGGCCGGGATGAGCAGTTCTTC
j_call: TRBJ2-1
cdr3_length: 11
d_call: NA
clone_size: NA
v_call: TRBV6-6

cdr3_aa: CASSDRVLNTEAFF
cdr3_nt: TGTGCCAGCAGCGACAGGGTACTGAACACTGAAGCTTTCTTT
j_call: TRBJ1-1
cdr3_length: 14
d_call: TRBD1
clone_size: NA
v_call: TRBV7-8

cdr3_aa: CASSLAGFSYNEQFF
cdr3_nt: TGTGCCAGCAGCTTAGCGGGGTTTTCCTACAATGAGCAGTTCTTC
j_call: TRBJ2-1
cdr3_length: 15
d_call: NA
clone_size: NA
v_call: TRBV7-2

cdr3_aa: CSVEIGGPTYGYTF
cdr3_nt: TGCAGCGTTGAAATTGGGGGGCCCACCTATGGCTACACCTTC
j_call: TRBJ1-2
cdr3_length: 14
d_call: NA
clone_size: NA
v_call: TRBV29-1

cdr3_aa: CASSLNPHSSYEQYF
cdr3_nt: TGCGCCAGCAGCTTGAACCCCCACAGTTCCTACGAGCAGTACTTC
j_call: TRBJ2-7
cdr3_length: 15
d_call: NA
clone_size: NA
v_call: TRBV5-1

cdr3_aa: CASSILQGLAGANVLTF
cdr3_nt: TGTGCCAGTAGTATACTACAGGGACTTGCTGGGGCCAACGTCCTGACTTTC
j_call: TRBJ2-6
cdr3_length: 17
d_call: NA
clone_size: NA
v_call: TRBV19

cdr3_aa: CASSYGGAGNSPLHF
cdr3_nt: TGTGCCAGCAGCTACGGGGGGGCCGGTAATTCACCCCTCCACTTT
j_call: TRBJ1-6
cdr3_length: 15
d_call: NA
clone_size: NA
v_call: TRBV6-6

cdr3_aa: CASSRSGGPIDNEQFF
cdr3_nt: TGTGCCAGCAGTCGATCAGGGGGCCCCATAGATAATGAGCAGTTCTTC
j_call: TRBJ2-1
cdr3_length: 16
d_call: TRBD1
clone_size: NA
v_call: TRBV27

cdr3_aa: CASRATAANYGYTF
cdr3_nt: TGCGCCAGCAGGGCGACAGCAGCTAACTATGGCTACACCTTC
j_call: TRBJ1-2
cdr3_length: 14
d_call: NA
clone_size: NA
v_call: TRBV5-1

cdr3_aa: CSVDRGTGEAFF
cdr3_nt: TGCAGCGTTGACAGGGGGACTGGTGAAGCTTTCTTT
j_call: TRBJ1-1
cdr3_length: 12
d_call: TRBD1
clone_size: NA
v_call: TRBV29-1

cdr3_aa: CSVERVNEQFF
cdr3_nt: TGCAGCGTTGAAAGAGTTAATGAGCAGTTCTTC
j_call: TRBJ2-1
cdr3_length: 11
d_call: NA
clone_size: NA
v_call: TRBV29-1

cdr3_aa: CAISPQGVNQPQHF
cdr3_nt: TGTGCCATCAGTCCCCAGGGGGTCAATCAGCCCCAGCATTTT
j_call: TRBJ1-5
cdr3_length: 14
d_call: TRBD1
clone_size: NA
v_call: TRBV10-3

cdr3_aa: CASSRGVYEKLFF
cdr3_nt: TGTGCCAGCAGTCGGGGCGTCTATGAAAAACTGTTTTTT
j_call: TRBJ1-4
cdr3_length: 13
d_call: NA
clone_size: NA
v_call: TRBV9

cdr3_aa: CASTTSGGRQETQYF
cdr3_nt: TGTGCCAGTACTACTAGCGGGGGACGCCAAGAGACCCAGTACTTC
j_call: TRBJ2-5
cdr3_length: 15
d_call: TRBD2
clone_size: NA
v_call: TRBV19

cdr3_aa: CATSRGVGTGVTGAFF
cdr3_nt: TGTGCCACCAGCAGGGGAGTGGGGACAGGGGTTACTGGGGCTTTCTTT
j_call: TRBJ1-1
cdr3_length: 16
d_call: TRBD1
clone_size: NA
v_call: TRBV15

cdr3_aa: CASSLGMWGDTDTQYF
cdr3_nt: TGTGCCAGCAGCTTAGGCATGTGGGGGGACACAGATACGCAGTATTTT
j_call: TRBJ2-3
cdr3_length: 16
d_call: NA
clone_size: NA
v_call: TRBV11-2

cdr3_aa: CASSPNGGHVTQYF
cdr3_nt: TGTGCCAGCAGCCCCAACGGGGGGCACGTTACGCAGTATTTT
j_call: TRBJ2-3
cdr3_length: 14
d_call: NA
clone_size: NA
v_call: TRBV9

cdr3_aa: CASSRSNGGALNEQFF
cdr3_nt: TGTGCCAGCAGCCGGTCTAACGGGGGGGCCCTCAATGAGCAGTTCTTC
j_call: TRBJ2-1
cdr3_length: 16
d_call: TRBD2
clone_size: NA
v_call: TRBV9

cdr3_aa: CATRSGGGTGANVLTF
cdr3_nt: TGTGCCACCAGATCGGGGGGAGGAACTGGGGCCAACGTCCTGACTTTC
j_call: TRBJ2-6
cdr3_length: 16
d_call: TRBD2
clone_size: NA
v_call: TRBV24-1

cdr3_aa: CASSLDVYPANGYTF
cdr3_nt: TGTGCCAGCAGCTTAGATGTCTACCCGGCAAATGGCTACACCTTC
j_call: TRBJ1-2
cdr3_length: 15
d_call: NA
clone_size: NA
v_call: TRBV7-9

cdr3_aa: CASITSAGSAGELFF
cdr3_nt: TGTGCCAGCATCACTTCTGCAGGGTCGGCCGGGGAGCTGTTTTTT
j_call: TRBJ2-2
cdr3_length: 15
d_call: NA
clone_size: NA
v_call: TRBV7-9

cdr3_aa: CASSFLRGTGELFF
cdr3_nt: TGTGCCAGTAGTTTCCTCAGGGGGACCGGGGAGCTGTTTTTT
j_call: TRBJ2-2
cdr3_length: 14
d_call: TRBD1
clone_size: NA
v_call: TRBV19

cdr3_aa: CASSEFRQQETQYF
cdr3_nt: TGTGCCAGCAGTGAATTTAGACAGCAAGAGACCCAGTACTTC
j_call: TRBJ2-5
cdr3_length: 14
d_call: NA
clone_size: NA
v_call: TRBV25-1

cdr3_aa: CASSPTGALSSYEQYF
cdr3_nt: TGTGCCAGCAGCCCCACAGGGGCCTTATCCTCCTACGAGCAGTACTTC
j_call: TRBJ2-7
cdr3_length: 16
d_call: TRBD1
clone_size: NA
v_call: TRBV7-8

cdr3_aa: CASSLEFYEQYF
cdr3_nt: TGTGCCAGCAGCTTAGAATTCTACGAGCAGTACTTC
j_call: TRBJ2-7
cdr3_length: 12
d_call: NA
clone_size: NA
v_call: TRBV7-2

cdr3_aa: CSAGSHTEAFF
cdr3_nt: TGCAGTGCAGGGTCTCACACTGAAGCTTTCTTT
j_call: TRBJ1-1
cdr3_length: 11
d_call: NA
clone_size: NA
v_call: TRBV29-1

cdr3_aa: CASSREGRGGEDTQYF
cdr3_nt: TGTGCCAGCAGCCGCGAGGGGCGGGGGGGAGAAGATACGCAGTATTTT
j_call: TRBJ2-3
cdr3_length: 16
d_call: TRBD2
clone_size: once
v_call: TRBV7-3

cdr3_aa: CSAARQGQETQYF
cdr3_nt: TGCAGTGCTGCCAGACAGGGTCAAGAGACCCAGTACTTC
j_call: TRBJ2-5
cdr3_length: 13
d_call: TRBD1
clone_size: NA
v_call: TRBV20-1

cdr3_aa: CAISSDRDNTGELFF
cdr3_nt: TGTGCCATCAGTTCAGACAGGGATAACACCGGGGAGCTGTTTTTT
j_call: TRBJ2-2
cdr3_length: 15
d_call: TRBD1
clone_size: NA
v_call: TRBV10-3

cdr3_aa: CASITSGGTGELFF
cdr3_nt: TGTGCCAGCATCACTAGCGGGGGCACCGGGGAGCTGTTTTTT
j_call: TRBJ2-2
cdr3_length: 14
d_call: TRBD2
clone_size: NA
v_call: TRBV28

cdr3_aa: CASMAGQVLTDTQYF
cdr3_nt: TGTGCCAGCATGGCGGGACAGGTACTTACAGATACGCAGTATTTT
j_call: TRBJ2-3
cdr3_length: 15
d_call: TRBD1
clone_size: NA
v_call: TRBV12-3/TRBV12-4

cdr3_aa: CASSAGQGTFF
cdr3_nt: TGTGCCAGCAGCGCGGGACAGGGAACTTTCTTT
j_call: TRBJ1-1
cdr3_length: 11
d_call: TRBD1
clone_size: NA
v_call: TRBV9

cdr3_aa: CAWSVSRNTEAFF
cdr3_nt: TGTGCCTGGAGTGTAAGTCGGAACACTGAAGCTTTCTTT
j_call: TRBJ1-1
cdr3_length: 13
d_call: NA
clone_size: once
v_call: TRBV30

cdr3_aa: CASRRTSTEQFF
cdr3_nt: TGTGCCAGCAGAAGGACGAGCACTGAGCAGTTCTTC
j_call: TRBJ2-1
cdr3_length: 12
d_call: NA
clone_size: once
v_call: TRBV27

cdr3_aa: CASSRQTGGNSPLHF
cdr3_nt: TGTGCCAGCAGCCGACAGACAGGGGGTAATTCACCCCTCCACTTT
j_call: TRBJ1-6
cdr3_length: 15
d_call: TRBD1
clone_size: NA
v_call: TRBV3-1

cdr3_aa: CSASEPGPSLTDTQYF
cdr3_nt: TGCAGTGCTTCCGAGCCGGGACCATCTTTGACAGATACGCAGTATTTT
j_call: TRBJ2-3
cdr3_length: 16
d_call: NA
clone_size: NA
v_call: TRBV20-1

cdr3_aa: CSAGGGGLQETQYF
cdr3_nt: TGCAGTGCTGGAGGGGGGGGCCTCCAAGAGACCCAGTACTTC
j_call: TRBJ2-5
cdr3_length: 14
d_call: NA
clone_size: NA
v_call: TRBV20-1

cdr3_aa: CASSLEAVSTDTQYF
cdr3_nt: TGTGCCAGCAGCTTGGAAGCGGTGAGCACAGATACGCAGTATTTT
j_call: TRBJ2-3
cdr3_length: 15
d_call: NA
clone_size: once
v_call: TRBV5-4

cdr3_aa: CASSNPGTPEAFF
cdr3_nt: TGCGCCAGCAGCAACCCAGGGACCCCGGAAGCTTTCTTT
j_call: TRBJ1-1
cdr3_length: 13
d_call: NA
clone_size: once
v_call: TRBV5-1

cdr3_aa: CASSLAPASGGPYEQYF
cdr3_nt: TGTGCCAGCAGCTTGGCCCCGGCTAGCGGGGGACCATACGAGCAGTACTTC
j_call: TRBJ2-7
cdr3_length: 17
d_call: TRBD2
clone_size: NA
v_call: TRBV5-4

cdr3_aa: CASSQDVGEQFF
cdr3_nt: TGCGCCAGCAGCCAAGATGTGGGCGAGCAGTTCTTC
j_call: TRBJ2-1
cdr3_length: 12
d_call: NA
clone_size: NA
v_call: TRBV4-1

cdr3_aa: CASRAETTTDTQYF
cdr3_nt: TGTGCCAGCAGAGCGGAGACCACCACAGATACGCAGTATTTT
j_call: TRBJ2-3
cdr3_length: 14
d_call: NA
clone_size: NA
v_call: TRBV2

cdr3_aa: CASSEAYGYNEQFF
cdr3_nt: TGTGCCAGCAGTGAAGCCTACGGTTACAATGAGCAGTTCTTC
j_call: TRBJ2-1
cdr3_length: 14
d_call: NA
clone_size: NA
v_call: TRBV6-1

cdr3_aa: CASSFRVAGVGTQYF
cdr3_nt: TGCGCCAGCAGCTTCAGGGTTGCGGGAGTTGGGACCCAGTACTTC
j_call: TRBJ2-5
cdr3_length: 15
d_call: TRBD2
clone_size: NA
v_call: TRBV5-1

cdr3_aa: CASSRGTNTEAFF
cdr3_nt: TGTGCCAGTAGCCGTGGGACAAACACTGAAGCTTTCTTT
j_call: TRBJ1-1
cdr3_length: 13
d_call: NA
clone_size: NA
v_call: TRBV19

cdr3_aa: CASSSPGLAPQYF
cdr3_nt: TGTGCCAGCAGCTCACCGGGACTAGCTCCGCAGTACTTC
j_call: TRBJ2-7
cdr3_length: 13
d_call: TRBD2
clone_size: NA
v_call: TRBV7-9

cdr3_aa: CASSLALRNTGELFF
cdr3_nt: TGTGCCAGCAGCTTAGCCCTCAGGAACACCGGGGAGCTGTTTTTT
j_call: TRBJ2-2
cdr3_length: 15
d_call: NA
clone_size: NA
v_call: TRBV11-1

cdr3_aa: CASRTSGQGIHEQYF
cdr3_nt: TGTGCCAGCAGGACCAGCGGACAGGGGATACACGAGCAGTACTTC
j_call: TRBJ2-7
cdr3_length: 15
d_call: TRBD1
clone_size: NA
v_call: TRBV6-5

cdr3_aa: CASSVRDNTGELFF
cdr3_nt: TGTGCCAGTAGTGTCCGGGACAACACCGGGGAGCTGTTTTTT
j_call: TRBJ2-2
cdr3_length: 14
d_call: NA
clone_size: NA
v_call: TRBV19

cdr3_aa: CASSLAPREQFF
cdr3_nt: TGTGCCAGCAGCTTAGCCCCGCGTGAGCAGTTCTTC
j_call: TRBJ2-1
cdr3_length: 12
d_call: NA
clone_size: NA
v_call: TRBV11-2